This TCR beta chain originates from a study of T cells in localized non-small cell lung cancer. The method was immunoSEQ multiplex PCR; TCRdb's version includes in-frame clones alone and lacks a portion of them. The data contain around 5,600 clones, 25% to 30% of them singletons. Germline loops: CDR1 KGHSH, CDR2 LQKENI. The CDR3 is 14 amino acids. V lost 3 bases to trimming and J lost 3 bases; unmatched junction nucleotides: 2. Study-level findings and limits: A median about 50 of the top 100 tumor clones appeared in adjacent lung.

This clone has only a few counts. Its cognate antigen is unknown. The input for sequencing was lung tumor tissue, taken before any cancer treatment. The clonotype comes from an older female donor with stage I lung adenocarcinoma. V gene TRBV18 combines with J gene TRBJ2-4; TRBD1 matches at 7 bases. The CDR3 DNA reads TGTGCCAGCTCACCGGGGGACAGCAAAAACATTCAGTACTTC. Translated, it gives CASSPGDSKNIQYF.